This section outlines one TCR beta chain sequence together with its context. What it recognizes is unknown. The sample originates from a study of OX40 agonist ivuxolimab in advanced cancers. The wider study: Three patients had partial responses: one hepatocellular carcinoma, two cutaneous melanoma.

Study observations and caveats: Doses of 0.1 to 3.0 mg/kg were accompanied by clonal expansion of CD4+ and CD8+ blood T cells by week 6.

TCRdb's copy holds only in-frame clones and misses some; the assay was immunoSEQ multiplex PCR. The sample holds 90,000 to 95,000 clones, around 84% seen once. The sample here was CD4+ or CD8+ T cells sorted from blood, taken in a trial of the OX40 agonist ivuxolimab. The source is an adult with an advanced solid tumor such as melanoma, head and neck, liver or kidney cancer.

CDR3 sequence: CASSFLRRDGYTF. DNA for the CDR3: TGTGCCAGCAGCTTTTTGCGACGAGATGGCTACACCTTC. The chain joins TRBV7-2 to TRBJ1-2, with unresolved D. V was shortened by 3 bases and J by 6 bases, with 11 bases between the two germline ends. Looked up from germline, CDR1 is SGHTA and CDR2 is FQGNSA. The CDR3 is 13 amino acids.